This TCR beta chain appears in the sequencing data of a study of cytomegalovirus exposure and HLA in healthy donors. J gave up 4 bases and V 4 bases, and 9 bases lay outside the gene matches. This CDR3 is built from 16 residues. Germline CDR1 reads SGHTA; CDR2 reads FQGNSA. This clone was seen a handful of times. The antigen remains unidentified. Amplification used 60 Vbeta primers and 13 Jbeta primers. This table comes from immunoSEQ multiplex PCR, and its TCRdb copy is limited to in-frame clones, with some not included. The sample consists of roughly 180,000 clones, 80% of them appearing once. Findings of the study overall: TRBV6-2, TRBV6-3 and some other V segments were excluded as indistinguishable.

This chain joins TRBV7-2 and TRBJ1-3; 8 bases are a match to TRBD1. Sample: PBMCs. The receptor was derived from a woman aged 25 to 39 in good health and CMV-seronegative. The CDR3 sequence: CASSSSTGAAGNTIYF. The CDR3 DNA follows: TGTGCCAGCAGCTCCTCGACAGGGGCCGCAGGAAACACCATATATTTT.